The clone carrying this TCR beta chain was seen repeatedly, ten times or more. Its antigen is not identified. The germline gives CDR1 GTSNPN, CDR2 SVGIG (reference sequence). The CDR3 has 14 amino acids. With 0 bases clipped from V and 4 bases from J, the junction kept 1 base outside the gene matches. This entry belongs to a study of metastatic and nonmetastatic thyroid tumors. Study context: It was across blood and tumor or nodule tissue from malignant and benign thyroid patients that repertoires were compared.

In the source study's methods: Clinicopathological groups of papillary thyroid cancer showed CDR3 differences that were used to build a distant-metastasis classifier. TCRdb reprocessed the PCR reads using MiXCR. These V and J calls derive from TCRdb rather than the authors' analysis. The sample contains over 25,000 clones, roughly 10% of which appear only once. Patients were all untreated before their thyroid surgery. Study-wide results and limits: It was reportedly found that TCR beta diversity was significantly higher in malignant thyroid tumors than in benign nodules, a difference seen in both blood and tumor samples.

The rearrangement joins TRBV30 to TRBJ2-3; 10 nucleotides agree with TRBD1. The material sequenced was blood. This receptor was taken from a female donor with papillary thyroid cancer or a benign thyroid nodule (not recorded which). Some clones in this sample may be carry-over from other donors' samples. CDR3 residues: CAWSVGQGPDTQYF. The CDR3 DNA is TGTGCCTGGAGTGTGGGACAGGGGCCAGATACGCAGTATTTT.